Listed here are 21 T cell receptor beta chains from one sample, sequenced in a study of T-cell reconstitution after alpha-beta-depleted transplantation in children. The library targeted TCRbeta and was prepared with unique molecular identifiers. TCRdb re-called the PCR reads with MiXCR, one entry per CDR3 protein. The sample has approximately 83,000 distinct CDR3 sequences, about 8% seen once. The source material was PBMCs from the stem cell graft donor, sampled from the stem cell graft. Receptor source: a human donor who donated a stem cell graft to a child with congenital amegakaryocytic thrombocytopenia.

This clonotype was observed at least ten times. The chain uses TRBV2 and TRBJ2-5; TRBD1 agrees at 7 bases. The CDR3 contains 14 residues. Germline-derived CDR1 and CDR2 are SNHLY and FYNNEI. The V gene end was trimmed by 5 bases and the J gene end by 1 base; junction bases not matched to a gene: 4. In DNA, the CDR3 is TGTGCCAGCAGTTTCGGGACAGTCCAAGAGACCCAGTACTTC. This encodes CASSFGTVQETQYF.

This clonotype was observed many times. The rearrangement joins TRBV20-1 to TRBJ1-1; 8 bases line up with TRBD1. V gave up 4 bases and J gave up 4 bases; unmatched junction bases: 2. In germline, CDR1 is DFQATT, CDR2 SNEGSKA (reference sequence). The CDR3 spans 12 residues. Here the CDR3 reads CSAIRGRTEAFF. DNA for the CDR3: TGCAGTGCTATCAGGGGGCGCACTGAAGCTTTCTTT.

The CDR3 loop is CSARRREAYNEQFF. The CDR3 coding sequence is TGCAGTGCTAGAAGGCGGGAGGCCTACAATGAGCAGTTCTTC. This chain links TRBV20-1 with TRBJ2-1; 8 nucleotides line up with TRBD2. Germline assignment: CDR1 DFQATT and CDR2 SNEGSKA (reference sequence). The CDR3 has 14 amino acids. Trimming took 2 bases from V and 2 from J; bases not matched to a gene: 2.

This clonotype was seen at least ten times. This chain joins TRBV6-5 and TRBJ2-3, with D unclear. The CDR3 covers 14 residues. Trimming took 2 bases from V and 6 from J, leaving 12 bases between them. Germline CDR1 reads MNHEY; CDR2 reads SVGAGI. The CDR3 here is CASSYQRAGDTQYF. In DNA form, the CDR3 reads TGTGCCAGCAGTTACCAGAGAGCCGGGGATACGCAGTATTTT.

This clonotype was seen many times. The gene calls are TRBV7-9 and TRBJ2-2, with a weak D call TRBD1 (6 bases). CDR3 length equals 13 residues. Germline V lookup: CDR1 SEHNR, CDR2 FQNEAQ (reference sequence). Trimming stripped 5 bases from V and 5 bases from J, with 9 bases between. The CDR3 sequence: CASSRQETGELFF. CDR3 DNA sequence: TGTGCCAGCAGCAGACAGGAGACCGGGGAGCTGTTTTTT.

This clonotype has ten or more counts. The chain joins TRBV28 to TRBJ1-4; 8 bases match TRBD1. The CDR3 covers 14 residues. The germline CDR1 and CDR2 sequences are MDHEN and SYDVKM. V gave up 8 bases and J gave up 8 bases; unmatched junction bases: 10. CDR3 nucleotide sequence: TGTGCCAGCGGGATACAGGGGGAGGAAGAAAAACTGTTTTTT. Its translation is CASGIQGEEEKLFF.

Ten or more counts support this clonotype. The rearrangement uses TRBV10-3 and TRBJ1-4, with 11 bases matching TRBD1. Trimming cost V 0 bases and J 7 bases; bases outside gene matches: 1. The germline CDR1 and CDR2 sequences are ENHRY and SYGVKD. There are 15 residues in the CDR3. In nucleotides, the CDR3 is TGTGCCATCAGTGAGTCCGGGACAGGGGGTGAAAAACTGTTTTTT. The encoded protein is CAISESGTGGEKLFF.

This clonotype was seen many times. The chain has TRBV9 and TRBJ2-3; the D gene is possibly TRBD2 (6 bases). The germline V gene has CDR1 SGDLS and CDR2 YYNGEE. With 3 bases removed from V and 4 bases from J, the gap between germline ends came to 15 bases. The CDR3 runs to 15 residues. The chain's CDR3 is CASSARTTGPDTQYF. CDR3 nucleotide sequence: TGTGCCAGCAGCGCCCGGACTACGGGGCCAGATACGCAGTATTTT. Looking up the rest from reference TRBV9 and TRBJ2-3 gives the full variable domain: DSGVTQTPKHLITATGQRVTLRCSPRSGDLSVYWYQQSLDQGLQFLIQYYNGEERAKGNILERFSAQQFPDLHSELNLSSLELGDSALYFCASSARTTGPDTQYFGPGTRLTVL.

This clonotype was recorded many times. This chain joins TRBV7-8 and TRBJ2-5; D uncertain. The germline CDR1 and CDR2 sequences are SGHVS and FQNEAQ. The CDR3 length is 14 residues. Trimming removed 2 bases from V and 0 bases from J, with 7 bases in between. The CDR3 region has the DNA TGTGCCAGCAGCTTAAAAAGGGACCAAGAGACCCAGTACTTC. Amino acids: CASSLKRDQETQYF.

At least ten counts were recorded for this clonotype. The chain uses TRBV11-1 and TRBJ2-3, with D unclear. The germline V and J ends were trimmed by 0 bases and 5 bases, with 12 bases remaining between them. Germline V lookup: CDR1 SGHAT, CDR2 FQDESV (reference sequence). The CDR3 extends over 15 amino acids. The CDR3 loop reads CASSLAGPVGDTQYF. In nucleotides, the CDR3 is TGTGCCAGCAGCTTAGCCGGACCGGTTGGAGATACGCAGTATTTT. Full variable domain (missing parts from reference TRBV11-1 and TRBJ2-3): EAEVAQSPRYKITEKSQAVAFWCDPISGHATLYWYRQILGQGPELLVQFQDESVVDDSQLPKDRFSAERLKGVDSTLKIQPAELGDSAMYLCASSLAGPVGDTQYFGPGTRLTVL.

At least ten counts were recorded for this clonotype. The chain uses TRBV7-2 and TRBJ2-5; D is possibly TRBD2 (5 bases). There are 15 residues in the CDR3. The V gene lost 1 base and the J gene lost 5 bases, with 14 bases spanning the gap. Germline V CDR1 and CDR2: SGHTA, FQGNSA. CDR3 amino acids: CASSLVVAGGETQYF. CDR3 sequence (DNA): TGTGCCAGCAGCTTAGTTGTGGCGGGCGGGGAGACCCAGTACTTC.

This clonotype was recorded many times. This rearrangement joins TRBV9 to TRBJ2-1; 8 bases are a match to TRBD1. The CDR3 spans 15 residues. V lost 0 bases and J lost 10; bases outside the gene matches: 9. CDR1 SGDLS and CDR2 YYNGEE come from the germline V gene. CDR3 DNA sequence: TGTGCCAGCAGCGTAGGCACCAGGGGGCGCGGGGAGCAGTTCTTC. Translating it yields CASSVGTRGRGEQFF.

This clonotype was seen ten or more times. V gene TRBV5-1 combines with J gene TRBJ2-3; TRBD2 aligns across 9 bases. V lost 1 base to trimming and J lost 5 bases; unmatched junction nucleotides: 8. CDR1 and CDR2 from the germline V gene are SGHRS and YFSETQ. CDR3 length equals 16 residues. CDR3: CASSLPGTSSVDTQYF. The CDR3, as DNA: TGCGCCAGCAGCTTGCCCGGGACTAGCTCGGTAGATACGCAGTATTTT.

This clonotype was seen many times. The J gene is TRBJ2-5, the V gene TRBV4-1; 9 bases line up with TRBD1. This CDR3 is built from 15 residues. After removal of 4 bases from V and 5 bases from J, the junction contained 8 bases not matched to a gene. Germline V gene lookup returns CDR1 MGHRA and CDR2 YSYEKL. This chain's CDR3 is CASSRRTGDWETQYF. In nucleotides, the CDR3 is TGCGCCAGCAGCCGACGGACAGGGGATTGGGAGACCCAGTACTTC.

This clonotype was counted many times. The gene calls are TRBV20-1 and TRBJ1-2; tentative D call: TRBD1 (5 bases). This CDR3 has 13 residues. The germline V gene encodes CDR1 DFQATT and CDR2 SNEGSKA (reference sequence). V was trimmed by 5 bases and J by 0 bases, leaving 10 bases between them. CDR3 sequence (DNA): TGCAGTGCTGGACACGGAGCTAACTATGGCTACACCTTC. Translated: CSAGHGANYGYTF.

This clonotype was counted ten times or more. The rearrangement joins TRBV14 to TRBJ1-2, with unresolved D. V lost 1 base and J 5 bases, leaving 8 bases between the germline ends. The CDR3 has 13 amino acids. Germline CDR1 SGHDN, CDR2 FVKESK. This chain's CDR3 is CASSQVSGYGYTF. The CDR3 coding sequence is TGTGCCAGCAGCCAAGTAAGCGGGTATGGCTACACCTTC.

This clonotype was counted many times. The V gene is TRBV20-1, the J gene TRBJ1-5; 7 positions match TRBD1. Germline-derived CDR1 and CDR2 are DFQATT and SNEGSKA (reference sequence). The CDR3 totals 14 residues. V shed 6 bases, J shed 3 bases, and the junction held 8 bases outside the gene matches. The CDR3 is CSALRGQNNQPQHF. CDR3 DNA: TGCAGTGCCCTCCGGGGACAGAACAATCAGCCCCAGCATTTT.

The DNA for the CDR3 is TGTGCCAGCTCCGCCGGGGCCGCCCGAACCTCCTACGAGCAGTACTTC. Protein: CASSAGAARTSYEQYF. The chain joins TRBV12-3 or TRBV12-4 to TRBJ2-7; D assignment may be TRBD1 or TRBD2 (5 bases each). The length of the CDR3 is 16 residues. Trimming pared 8 bases from V and 0 bases from J, leaving 20 bases between.

This clonotype was detected ten times or more. The gene calls are TRBV29-1 and TRBJ1-2; no clear D. The CDR3 spans 12 residues. Germline assignment: CDR1 SQVTM and CDR2 ANQGSEA. V shed 1 base and J shed 2 bases, with 5 bases lying between them. CDR3 bases: TGCAGCGTTGAAGTCCAGAACTATGGCTACACCTTC. This codes for CSVEVQNYGYTF.

This clonotype was detected ten times or more. This chain joins TRBV5-5 and TRBJ1-2; no clear D gene. The CDR3 covers 12 residues. In germline, CDR1 is SGHKS, CDR2 YYEKEE (reference sequence). V dropped 0 bases and J dropped 6 bases, with 6 bases sitting between them. The CDR3 region is CASSLDRDGYTF. CDR3 nucleotide sequence: TGTGCCAGCAGCTTGGATAGGGATGGCTACACCTTC.

This clonotype was detected many times. V usage is TRBV10-3 and J usage is TRBJ2-3; 10 bases line up with TRBD2. The CDR3 is made up of 15 amino acids. Losses at the gene ends were 2 bases for V and 6 bases for J; bases not matched to a gene: 5. Looked up from germline, CDR1 is ENHRY and CDR2 is SYGVKD. Here the CDR3 DNA reads TGTGCCATCAGTGAGAGTAGCGGGGGGCGGGATACGCAGTATTTT. Its protein is CAISESSGGRDTQYF.